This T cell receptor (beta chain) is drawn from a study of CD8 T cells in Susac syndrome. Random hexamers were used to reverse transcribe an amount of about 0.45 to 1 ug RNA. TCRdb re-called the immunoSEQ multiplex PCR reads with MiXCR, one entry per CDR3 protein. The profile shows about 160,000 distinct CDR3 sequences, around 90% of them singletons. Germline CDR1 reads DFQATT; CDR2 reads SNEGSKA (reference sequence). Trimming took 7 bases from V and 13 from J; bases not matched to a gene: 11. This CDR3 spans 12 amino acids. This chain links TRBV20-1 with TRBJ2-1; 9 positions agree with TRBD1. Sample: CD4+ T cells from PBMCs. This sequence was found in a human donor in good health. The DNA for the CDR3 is TGCAGTGTCAGGAGGGGACAGGGAGGTCAGTTCTTC. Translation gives CSVRRGQGGQFF.